This entry features one TCR beta chain sequence. Authors' analysis steps: Estimates of nucleated cell counts were drawn from the amplification of reference gene primers. Generated by immunoSEQ multiplex PCR, the TCRdb table keeps only in-frame clones and is missing some. V, J and clone size derive from that table, while D and trimming were established from the DNA sequence. The data show about 220,000 clones, 84% seen once. The sample comes from a study of blood T cell repertoires in COVID-19. Whole-study context: Sites across the United States, Italy and Spain contributed samples from acute and convalescent COVID-19. T cells, B-cell-depleted T cells, or PBMCs supplied cDNA or gDNA.

This CDR3 contains 16 residues. Trimming took 0 bases from V and 0 from J, leaving 12 bases between them. The V gene's germline CDR1 is ENHRY and CDR2 SYGVKD. Sequencing input: peripheral blood. This chain connects TRBV10-3 to TRBJ2-7; D remains unclear. This sequence originates from a man younger than 40 with active or convalescent COVID-19. The CDR3 DNA sequence: TGTGCCATCAGTGAGTCGCCTTCCTCGAGCTCCTACGAGCAGTACTTC. Amino acid sequence: CAISESPSSSSYEQYF.